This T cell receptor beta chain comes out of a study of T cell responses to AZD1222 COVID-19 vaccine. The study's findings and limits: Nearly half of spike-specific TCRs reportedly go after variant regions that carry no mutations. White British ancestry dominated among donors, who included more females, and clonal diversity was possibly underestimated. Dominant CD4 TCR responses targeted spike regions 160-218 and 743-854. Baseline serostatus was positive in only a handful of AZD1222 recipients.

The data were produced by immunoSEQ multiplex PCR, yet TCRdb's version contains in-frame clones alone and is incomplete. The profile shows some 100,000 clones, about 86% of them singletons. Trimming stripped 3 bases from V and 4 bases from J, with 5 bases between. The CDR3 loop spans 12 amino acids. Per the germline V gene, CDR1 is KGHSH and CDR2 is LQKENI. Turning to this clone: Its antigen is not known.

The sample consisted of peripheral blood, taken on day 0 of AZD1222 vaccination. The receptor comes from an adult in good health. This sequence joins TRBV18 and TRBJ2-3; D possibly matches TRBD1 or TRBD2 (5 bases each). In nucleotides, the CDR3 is TGTGCCAGCTCACCGGGGGCAGATACGCAGTATTTT. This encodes CASSPGADTQYF.